Listed below are T cell receptor beta chains from one sample, sequenced in a study of OX40 agonist ivuxolimab in advanced cancers. TCRdb keeps only in-frame clones here, not all; method: immunoSEQ multiplex PCR. The sample records more than 55,000 clones, under 90% being singletons. Source: CD4+ or CD8+ T cells sorted from blood, taken in a trial of the OX40 agonist ivuxolimab. The receptors shown here come from an adult with an advanced solid tumor such as melanoma, head and neck, liver or kidney cancer. Both conserved end residues are part of each CDR3. Each record gives: clone size, V gene, J gene, D gene, CDR3 protein, CDR3 DNA. The D gene is left open where the match is weak. Expanded clones get a size class; other rows say once, few or many, or leave the size out.

NA	TRBV2	TRBJ1-1	TRBD1	CASGRGRFAEAFF	TGTGCCAGCGGGAGGGGGCGCTTCGCTGAAGCTTTCTTT
NA	TRBV7-3	TRBJ1-1	NA	CASSLNAGAGASEAFF	TGTGCCAGCAGCCTAAATGCAGGGGCAGGGGCGAGTGAAGCTTTCTTT
NA	TRBV29-1	TRBJ1-1	NA	CSVAPGRGAFF	TGCAGCGTCGCTCCAGGACGTGGAGCTTTCTTT
once	TRBV18	TRBJ1-6	NA	CASSREVRGYNSPLHF	TGTGCCAGCTCTCGAGAGGTGAGGGGATATAATTCACCCCTCCACTTT
NA	TRBV4-3	TRBJ2-7	NA	CASSQRPTREQYF	TGCGCCAGCAGCCAACGACCGACTCGCGAGCAGTACTTC
NA	TRBV23-1	TRBJ1-5	TRBD1	CASSLDRDRGSHSNQPQHF	TGCGCCAGCAGTCTAGACCGGGACAGGGGGAGCCATAGCAATCAGCCCCAGCATTTT
NA	TRBV29-1	TRBJ1-1	TRBD1	CSVEREAGGREAFF	TGCAGCGTTGAAAGAGAGGCAGGGGGCAGAGAAGCTTTCTTT
NA	TRBV20-1	TRBJ2-7	NA	CSARSRRERYF	TGCAGTGCTAGATCACGGAGGGAGCGGTACTTC